This T cell receptor beta chain came from a study of PD-L1 blockade in urothelial cancer. Background on the study: Beginning around 2014, patients received atezolizumab, given as 1,200 mg intravenously every 3 weeks. Patients previously received 0 to 3 chemotherapy regimens.

By sample fraction, this clone is medium-sized. What it recognizes is unknown. The CDR3 has 12 residues. CDR1 and CDR2 from the germline V gene are LNHDA and SQIVND (reference sequence). The ends were cut back, 9 bases at V and 6 bases at J, with 15 bases in the middle. Time point of the sample: pretreatment peripheral blood. The repertoire was sequenced with immunoSEQ multiplex PCR; TCRdb's copy has only in-frame clones and lacks some. The sample has about 33,000 clones, 84% seen once. Study-wide findings and caveats: At the 3-week point, tumor-associated blood clones expanded more in durable-benefit patients.

The clonotype was recovered from a man aged 55 to 70 with urothelial cancer. Specimen: PBMCs, collected around atezolizumab (anti-PD-L1) treatment. The chain carries TRBV19 and TRBJ2-7, with a tentative D call TRBD1 (5 bases). The CDR3 sequence is CASQQVGSEQYF. The CDR3 nucleotides are TGTGCCAGCCAACAGGTAGGAAGCGAGCAGTACTTC.